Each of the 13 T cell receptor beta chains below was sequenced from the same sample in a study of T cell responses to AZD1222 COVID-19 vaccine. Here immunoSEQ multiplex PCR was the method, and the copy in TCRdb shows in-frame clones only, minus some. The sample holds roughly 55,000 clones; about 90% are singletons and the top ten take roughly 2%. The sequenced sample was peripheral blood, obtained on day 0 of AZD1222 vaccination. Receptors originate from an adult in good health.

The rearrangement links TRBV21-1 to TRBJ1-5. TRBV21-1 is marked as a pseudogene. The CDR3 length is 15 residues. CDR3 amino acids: CASSKKVTRNQPQHF. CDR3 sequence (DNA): TGTGCCAGCAGCAAAAAGGTCACTCGCAATCAGCCCCAGCATTTT.

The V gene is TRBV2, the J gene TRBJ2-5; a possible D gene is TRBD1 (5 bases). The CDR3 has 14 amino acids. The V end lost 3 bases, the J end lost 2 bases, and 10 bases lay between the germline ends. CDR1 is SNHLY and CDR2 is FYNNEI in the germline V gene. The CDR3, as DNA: TGTGCCAGCAGTGATCGGCAGGGACAAGAGACCCAGTACTTC. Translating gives CASSDRQGQETQYF.

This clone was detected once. The CDR3 sequence: CASSEATSGKGYFYSFLFF. The CDR3, as DNA: TGTGCCAGCAGTGAAGCTACTAGCGGGAAGGGATACTTTTATTCGTTCCTGTTTTTT. The chain carries TRBV6-1 and TRBJ2-2; TRBD2 matches 10 bases. CDR3 size: 19 residues. The germline V gene encodes CDR1 MNHNS and CDR2 SASEGT. J gave up 14 bases and V 0 bases, and 21 bases lay outside the gene matches.

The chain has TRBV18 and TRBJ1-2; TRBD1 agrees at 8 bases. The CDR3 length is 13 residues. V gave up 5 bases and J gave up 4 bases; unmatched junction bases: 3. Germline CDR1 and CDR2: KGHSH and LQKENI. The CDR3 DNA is TGTGCCAGCTCAAACGGACAGGGCTATGGCTACACCTTC. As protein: CASSNGQGYGYTF.

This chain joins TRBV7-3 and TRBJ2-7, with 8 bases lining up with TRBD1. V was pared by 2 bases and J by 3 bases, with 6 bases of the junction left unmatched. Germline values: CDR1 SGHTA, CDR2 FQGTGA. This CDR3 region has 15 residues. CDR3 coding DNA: TGTGCCAGCAGCTTAGGGGACAGGCTGCACTACGAGCAGTACTTC. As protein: CASSLGDRLHYEQYF. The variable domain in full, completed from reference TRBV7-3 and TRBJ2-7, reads GAGVSQTPSNKVTEKGKYVELRCDPISGHTALYWYRQSLGQGPEFLIYFQGTGAADDSGLPNDRFFAVRPEGSVSTLKIQRTERGDSAVYLCASSLGDRLHYEQYFGPGTRLTVT.

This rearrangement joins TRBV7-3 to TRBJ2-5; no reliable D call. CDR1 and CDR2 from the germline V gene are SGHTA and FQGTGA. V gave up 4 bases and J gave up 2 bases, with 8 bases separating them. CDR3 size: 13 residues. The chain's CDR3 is CASSSDKQETQYF. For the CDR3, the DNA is TGTGCCAGCAGCTCCGACAAACAAGAGACCCAGTACTTC.

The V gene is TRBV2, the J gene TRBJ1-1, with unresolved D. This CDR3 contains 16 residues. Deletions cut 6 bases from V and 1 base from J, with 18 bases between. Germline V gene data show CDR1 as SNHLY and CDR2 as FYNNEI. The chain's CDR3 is CASRLFLNDQNTEAFF. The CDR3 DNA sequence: TGTGCCAGCAGACTCTTCCTGAACGACCAGAACACTGAAGCTTTCTTT.

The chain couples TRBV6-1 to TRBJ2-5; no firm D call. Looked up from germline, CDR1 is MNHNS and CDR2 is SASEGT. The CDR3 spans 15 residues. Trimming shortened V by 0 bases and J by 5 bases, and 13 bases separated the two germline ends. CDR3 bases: TGTGCCAGCAGTGAAGCGCTTCTAGGTGGTGAGACCCAGTACTTC. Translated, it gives CASSEALLGGETQYF.

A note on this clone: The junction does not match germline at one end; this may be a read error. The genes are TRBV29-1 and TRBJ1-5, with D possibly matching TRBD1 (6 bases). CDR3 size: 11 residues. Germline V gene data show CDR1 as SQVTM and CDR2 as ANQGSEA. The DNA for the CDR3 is TGCAGCGTTGAAGAGGGAACAGGGAGGCGGTTT. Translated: CSVEEGTGRRF.

This chain's CDR3 is CASSPDTSNYGYTF. The CDR3 bases are TGCGCCAGCAGTCCGGACACCTCTAACTATGGCTACACCTTC. The chain uses TRBV5-1 and TRBJ1-2; maybe TRBD1 (5 bases). Germline CDR1 reads SGHRS; CDR2 reads YFSETQ. The CDR3 loop spans 14 amino acids. With 5 bases removed from V and 0 bases from J, the gap between germline ends came to 11 bases.

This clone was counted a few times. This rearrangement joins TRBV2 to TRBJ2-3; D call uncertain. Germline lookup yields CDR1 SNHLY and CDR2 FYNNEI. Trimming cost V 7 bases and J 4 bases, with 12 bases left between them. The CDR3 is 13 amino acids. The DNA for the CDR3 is TGTGCCAGCAAGTCGGCGTTTCCAGATACGCAGTATTTT. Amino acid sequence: CASKSAFPDTQYF.

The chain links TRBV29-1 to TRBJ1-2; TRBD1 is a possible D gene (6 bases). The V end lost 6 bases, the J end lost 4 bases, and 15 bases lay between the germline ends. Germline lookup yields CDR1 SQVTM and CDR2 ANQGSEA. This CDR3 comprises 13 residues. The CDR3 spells CSVAGERSYGYTF. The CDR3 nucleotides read TGCAGCGTGGCAGGGGAGAGGAGCTATGGCTACACCTTC.

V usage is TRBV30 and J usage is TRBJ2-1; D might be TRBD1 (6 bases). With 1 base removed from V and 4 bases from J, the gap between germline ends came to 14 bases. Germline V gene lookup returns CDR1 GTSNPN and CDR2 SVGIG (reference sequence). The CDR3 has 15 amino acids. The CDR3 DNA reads TGTGCCTGGAGTGCCCGCAGGGGCTCGTACAATGAGCAGTTCTTC. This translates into CAWSARRGSYNEQFF.